This TCR beta chain comes out of a study of cytomegalovirus exposure and HLA in healthy donors. Study details: Later, an analysis reported that the approximately 120 validation repertoires had used the same platform as the 500 to 750 first-cohort repertoires.

Study-level results: The study recorded 150 to 200 TCR beta chains that were cytomegalovirus-associated.

Data came from immunoSEQ multiplex PCR; TCRdb stores just in-frame clones and leaves some out. The sample lists under 95,000 clones; around 90% were seen once. With 6 bases clipped from V and 4 bases from J, the junction kept 10 bases outside the gene matches. This CDR3 has 14 residues. Germline CDR1 SQVTM, CDR2 ANQGSEA. With regard to this clone: The antigen remains undetermined.

The receptor's source is a man under 40 in good health and CMV-seronegative. The material sequenced was PBMCs. The chain is built from TRBV29-1 and TRBJ1-1; 8 nucleotides match TRBD1. The CDR3 sequence: CSVNRQGTVTEAFF. The CDR3, as DNA: TGCAGCGTGAACCGACAGGGGACGGTCACTGAAGCTTTCTTT.